These T cell receptor beta chains were read from a single sample in a study of blood T cell repertoires in COVID-19. The assay was immunoSEQ multiplex PCR, and TCRdb's table has in-frame clones only and misses some. The sample consists of more than 250,000 clones, about 86% of them appearing once. Sequencing was carried out using peripheral blood. The receptors were gathered from a woman aged 30 to 39 who had recovered from COVID-19. Each CDR3 is given without its conserved first and last residue. Expanded clones are given a class, and other clones once, few, many or no size at all.

- | TRBJ2-5 | TRBV13 | ASSFGTGIKTQY
few | TRBJ1-2 | TRBV5-1 | ASSFGQGADGYT
- | TRBJ2-7 | TRBV12-3/TRBV12-4 | ASSLRQSYEQY
- | TRBJ2-1 | TRBV18 | ASSPGTGYNEQF
- | TRBJ2-1 | TRBV2 | ASSDPTGDLYNEQF
- | TRBJ1-1 | TRBV23-1 | ASSPHRGLTEAF
once | TRBJ1-1 | TRBV18 | ASYRDPLINTEAF
- | TRBJ2-3 | TRBV6-5 | ASSGTGYTDTQY
- | TRBJ2-3 | TRBV29-1 | SVVSRGGVETQY
few | TRBJ2-7 | TRBV4-1 | ASSQAQLLAGAYEQY
- | TRBJ1-2 | TRBV29-1 | SVRLDIYGYT
- | TRBJ2-7 | TRBV11-2 | ASSPLGRSSGDSYEQY
- | TRBJ1-2 | TRBV14 | ASSPGLTYYGYT
- | TRBJ1-5 | TRBV16 | ASSPPRVQPQH
- | TRBJ2-7 | TRBV5-6 | ASSLANRRPYEQY
- | TRBJ1-2 | TRBV7-2 | ASSSSSRVYGYT
- | TRBJ2-2 | TRBV9 | ASSPYGTSGFFNTGELF
- | TRBJ2-1 | TRBV2 | ASDEDSSYNEQF
- | TRBJ2-5 | TRBV7-2 | ASSPGTGVEETQY
- | TRBJ1-5 | TRBV2 | ASSDRGGNQPQH
- | TRBJ1-1 | TRBV11-2 | ASSYRGETSTEAF
few | TRBJ2-1 | TRBV9 | ASSEQTSGSNEQF
- | TRBJ1-6 | TRBV7-8 | ASSLLGAGISPLH
- | TRBJ2-7 | TRBV6-5 | ASMYSRSAYEQY
- | TRBJ1-2 | TRBV13 | ASLSGYT
- | TRBJ1-3 | TRBV3-1/TRBV3-2 | ASSLQERNTIY
once | TRBJ2-5 | TRBV11-3 | ASSLGQGAETQY
- | TRBJ1-2 | TRBV6-1 | ASSDVGQGVYGYT
- | TRBJ2-5 | TRBV7-2 | ASSLEDTQETQY
once | TRBJ2-7 | TRBV30 | AWSVDRLSYEQY
- | TRBJ1-1 | TRBV6-5 | ASIGGGPEAF
- | TRBJ2-7 | TRBV19 | ASSIGGGRSYEQY
- | TRBJ2-2 | TRBV7-9 | ASSPGRENTGELF
- | TRBJ1-1 | TRBV5-8 | ASSLGSGLGGTNTEAF
- | TRBJ1-2 | TRBV28 | ASSTRDGYT
once | TRBJ2-1 | TRBV7-6 | ASSLAEEREGRNEQF
- | TRBJ1-1 | TRBV30 | AWGLGGPEAF
- | TRBJ1-1 | TRBV6-1 | ASSAVGGTGRRDTEAF
- | TRBJ2-2 | TRBV12-3/TRBV12-4 | ASSLRVAGELF
- | TRBJ2-4 | TRBV5-1 | ASSLGAGELNIQY
- | TRBJ2-3 | TRBV6-2/TRBV6-3 | ASSPIGASADTQY
- | TRBJ1-5 | TRBV15 | ATSRDWGVTNQPQH
- | TRBJ1-4 | TRBV5-1 | ASSSDYRGTEKLF
- | TRBJ2-7 | TRBV11-2 | ASSLDAAGGSVG